This record looks at one T cell receptor beta chain sequence and its context. Its antigen remains unknown. CDR1 MDHEN and CDR2 SYDVKM come from the germline V gene. The V segment lost 7 bases and the J segment 4 bases; nucleotides outside the gene matches: 17. This CDR3 spans 17 amino acids. This entry is derived from a study of T cells in Graves' hyperthyroidism and ophthalmopathy. Amplification targeted TCR beta CDR3 regions from RNA transcripts. A first-round RT-PCR of the TCR CDR3 used the HTBI primer set. TCRdb re-called the multiplex PCR reads through MiXCR, storing one row per CDR3 protein. The sample yields roughly 510,000 distinct CDR3 sequences, about 45% seen once. General study results and limits: Peripheral blood also featured most of the thyroid clonotypes expanded above 0.001. Stable hyperthyroidism was told apart from ophthalmopathy by a model built on 13 V-J features.

This clonotype was sampled from an adult woman with Graves' disease, either hyperthyroidism or ophthalmopathy (not recorded which). This chain connects TRBV28 to TRBJ1-2, with 8 bases lining up with TRBD1. Sequences were obtained from peripheral blood or thyroid tissue (not recorded which). CDR3 bases: TGTGCCAGCAAGAATGGTCAGGGGGCGACCTCGTCCTATGGCTACACCTTC. Protein product: CASKNGQGATSSYGYTF.